This T cell receptor (beta chain) was sequenced in a study of blood T cell repertoires in COVID-19. Background on the study: Collection of acute and convalescent COVID-19 samples took place in the United States, Italy and Spain.

Germline loops: CDR1 MNHNS, CDR2 SASEGT. Losses at the gene ends were 3 bases for V and 4 bases for J; bases not matched to a gene: 2. The CDR3 loop spans 15 amino acids. Authors' methods: Reference gene primer amplification in the assay estimated nucleated cell counts. The assay was immunoSEQ multiplex PCR, and TCRdb's table has in-frame clones only and misses some. That table supplies the V and J calls and clone size; D and trimming were determined from the DNA. This sample has under 250,000 clones, with about 80% found just once. The sequence was obtained from a woman between 55 and 75 years old with acute or convalescent COVID-19. Specimen: peripheral blood. This rearrangement joins TRBV6-1 to TRBJ2-2, with 10 bases aligning to TRBD2. The CDR3 is CASSDSSGGTGELFF. CDR3 DNA: TGTGCCAGCAGTGACTCTAGCGGGGGCACCGGGGAGCTGTTTTTT.